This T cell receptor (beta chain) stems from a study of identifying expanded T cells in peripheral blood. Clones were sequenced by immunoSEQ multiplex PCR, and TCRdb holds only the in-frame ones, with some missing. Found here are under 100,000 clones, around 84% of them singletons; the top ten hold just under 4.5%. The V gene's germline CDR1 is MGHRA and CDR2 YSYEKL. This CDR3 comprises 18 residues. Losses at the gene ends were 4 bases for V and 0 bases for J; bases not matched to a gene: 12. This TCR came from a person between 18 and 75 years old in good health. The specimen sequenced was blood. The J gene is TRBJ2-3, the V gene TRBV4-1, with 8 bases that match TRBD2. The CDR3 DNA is TGCGCCAGCAGCCGGGGTCTAGCGGGTGCGACTAGCACAGATACGCAGTATTTT. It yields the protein CASSRGLAGATSTDTQYF.